The rows below give T cell receptor beta chains drawn from one sample of a study of T cell responses to AZD1222 COVID-19 vaccine. Generated by immunoSEQ multiplex PCR, the TCRdb table keeps only in-frame clones and is missing some. The repertoire has hundreds of thousands of clones, 93% of them found once; the top ten carry around 1%. The material was peripheral blood, obtained on day 0 of MenACWY control vaccination. These receptor sequences come from an adult in good health. CDR3s include the opening cysteine and the closing phenylalanine or tryptophan. The D gene is left open where the match is weak. Only part of the rows carry a size: once, few, many, or a class if the clone is expanded.

>TRBJ1-5|.|TRBV6-5|.
CASSYRQGGQPQHF
TGTGCCAGCAGTTACCGGCAGGGCGGTCAGCCCCAGCATTTT
>TRBJ1-1|.|TRBV28|TRBD1
CASKGQGRTEAFF
TGTGCCAGCAAGGGACAGGGACGGACTGAAGCTTTCTTT
>TRBJ1-1|.|TRBV19|.
CASSIRGNTEAFF
TGTGCCAGTAGTATAAGGGGGAACACTGAAGCTTTCTTT
>TRBJ1-2|.|TRBV7-2|.
CASSLASPPRGGGYTF
TGTGCCAGCAGCTTAGCTAGCCCCCCCAGGGGAGGCGGCTACACCTTC
>TRBJ2-3|.|TRBV7-2|.
CASSLVPDTQYF
TGTGCCAGCAGCTTAGTCCCAGATACGCAGTATTTT
>TRBJ1-2|.|TRBV6-5|.
CASRNYREGGYTF
TGTGCCAGCAGGAACTACAGGGAAGGTGGCTACACCTTC
>TRBJ1-4|.|TRBV5-1|.
CASTREAGTFEKLFF
TGCGCCAGCACCAGGGAGGCAGGGACTTTTGAAAAACTGTTTTTT
>TRBJ2-7|.|TRBV5-1|.
CASAGPWDTYEQYF
TGCGCCAGCGCCGGCCCCTGGGACACCTACGAGCAGTACTTC
>TRBJ1-2|once|TRBV5-1|.
CASSLLSGDRYTF
TGCGCCAGCAGCTTGCTCTCAGGGGACCGCTACACCTTC
>TRBJ2-7|.|TRBV7-6|TRBD1
CASSMLTGSPYEQYF
TGTGCCAGCAGCATGCTGACAGGGTCCCCCTACGAGCAGTACTTC
>TRBJ1-1|.|TRBV5-1|.
CASSSDSNTEAFF
TGCGCCAGCAGCTCCGATTCCAACACTGAAGCTTTCTTT
>TRBJ2-3|.|TRBV5-1|.
CASKSAHSGDTQYF
TGCGCCAGCAAGTCCGCCCATTCTGGAGATACGCAGTATTTT
>TRBJ2-5|.|TRBV6-6|TRBD2
CASRTALADWGTQYF
TGTGCCAGCAGAACGGCACTAGCGGACTGGGGGACCCAGTACTTC
>TRBJ1-2|.|TRBV5-5|.
CASSLAGAGSYGYTF
TGTGCCAGCAGCTTGGCGGGGGCCGGGAGCTATGGCTACACCTTC
>TRBJ1-1|.|TRBV6-2/TRBV6-3|.
CASSYWAETEAFF
TGTGCCAGCAGTTACTGGGCAGAGACCGAAGCTTTCTTT
>TRBJ1-2|.|TRBV5-4|TRBD1
CASRGQGALGYTF
TGTGCCAGTCGAGGACAGGGGGCGCTTGGCTACACCTTC
>TRBJ2-1|.|TRBV9|.
CASSTAGTLYNEQFF
TGTGCCAGCAGCACCGCCGGGACTCTCTACAATGAGCAGTTCTTC
>TRBJ2-7|.|TRBV19|TRBD1
CASSLNPTGALGDEQYF
TGTGCCAGTAGTTTGAACCCGACAGGGGCCTTGGGTGACGAGCAGTACTTC
>TRBJ2-1|.|TRBV28|TRBD2
CASRTASGMVGNEQFF
TGTGCCAGCAGAACCGCTAGCGGCATGGTTGGGAATGAGCAGTTCTTC
>TRBJ2-1|.|TRBV5-1|TRBD2
CASSLEGLAVGGKQFF
TGCGCCAGCAGCTTGGAGGGACTAGCGGTTGGGGGGAAGCAGTTCTTC
>TRBJ1-5|few|TRBV21-1|.
CASSKDRRGLWSNQPQHF
TGTGCCAGCAGCAAAGATCGCAGGGGGCTGTGGAGCAATCAGCCCCAGCATTTT
>TRBJ2-1|.|TRBV12-3/TRBV12-4|.
CASSLFQYDEQFF
TGTGCCAGCAGCTTATTCCAGTACGATGAGCAGTTCTTC
>TRBJ1-5|once|TRBV28|.
CASRLELGPQHF
TGTGCCAGCAGGCTGGAGTTAGGGCCCCAGCATTTT
>TRBJ1-5|.|TRBV10-3|.
CAISEFGLGSNQPQHF
TGTGCCATCAGTGAGTTTGGTTTGGGTAGCAATCAGCCCCAGCATTTT
>TRBJ1-5|.|TRBV6-1|.
CASSERGGGLNQPQHF
TGTGCCAGCAGTGAACGTGGAGGTGGACTCAATCAGCCCCAGCATTTT
>TRBJ2-5|.|TRBV3-1/TRBV3-2|.
CASSQDRTSRGTQYF
TGTGCCAGCAGCCAAGATAGAACTAGTCGTGGGACCCAGTACTTC
>TRBJ2-2|.|TRBV7-3|.
CASSFLGGNTGELFF
TGTGCCAGCAGCTTCCTCGGGGGAAACACCGGGGAGCTGTTTTTT
>TRBJ1-5|.|TRBV6-5|TRBD1
CASSPGGTGQPQHF
TGTGCCAGCAGTCCGGGGGGGACAGGACAGCCCCAGCATTTT
>TRBJ1-5|.|TRBV7-9|TRBD1
CASSPTGDQPQHF
TGTGCCAGCAGCCCCACAGGGGATCAGCCCCAGCATTTT
>TRBJ2-1|.|TRBV19|.
CASSLWGKPNNEQFF
TGTGCCAGTAGTTTGTGGGGGAAACCTAACAATGAGCAGTTCTTC
>TRBJ1-4|.|TRBV28|TRBD1
CASSPGQFNEKLFF
TGTGCCAGCAGTCCGGGACAGTTTAATGAAAAACTGTTTTTT
>TRBJ2-2|.|TRBV6-4|TRBD2
CASSREAGGSAGELFF
TGTGCCAGCAGCCGGGAGGCGGGGGGGTCCGCCGGGGAGCTGTTTTTT
>TRBJ1-5|.|TRBV5-8|.
CASSPRRIYSNQPQHF
TGTGCCAGCAGCCCGAGAAGAATTTATAGCAATCAGCCCCAGCATTTT
>TRBJ1-1|.|TRBV2|.
CASSSTANTEAFF
TGTGCCAGCAGCTCGACAGCGAACACTGAAGCTTTCTTT
>TRBJ1-4|.|TRBV7-8|.
CASSGHGLGNEKLFF
TGTGCCAGCAGCGGGCACGGGCTGGGGAATGAAAAACTGTTTTTT
>TRBJ1-3|.|TRBV19|.
CASSSPGQGNTIYF
TGTGCCAGTAGTTCCCCTGGACAGGGAAACACCATATATTTT
>TRBJ2-6|.|TRBV24-1|.
CATSDLVRGANVLTF
TGTGCCACCAGTGATTTGGTGCGAGGGGCCAACGTCCTGACTTTC
>TRBJ2-1|.|TRBV3-1/TRBV3-2|.
CASSLRGNYNEQFF
TGTGCCAGCAGCCTACGGGGAAACTACAATGAGCAGTTCTTC
>TRBJ1-1|.|TRBV5-4|.
CASSRGGGRSVGTEAFF
TGTGCCAGCAGCCGTGGGGGGGGCAGATCCGTCGGCACTGAAGCTTTCTTT
>TRBJ1-4|.|TRBV5-1|.
CASSDTPQGDNEKLFF
TGCGCCAGCAGCGATACCCCTCAGGGAGATAATGAAAAACTGTTTTTT
>TRBJ1-2|.|TRBV29-1|.
CSVEKGQRNYGYTF
TGCAGCGTTGAAAAGGGTCAGCGTAACTATGGCTACACCTTC
>TRBJ1-2|.|TRBV30|TRBD1
CAWSPTPDRGRPGYTF
TGTGCCTGGAGTCCCACCCCAGACAGGGGGCGACCTGGCTACACCTTC